These 17 T cell receptor beta chains share one sample of origin, sequenced in a study of beta chain features in type 1 diabetes. Isolated RNA was reverse transcribed in full, so expressed TCRB transcripts were sequenced. Only in-frame clones appear in the TCRdb table, and some are missing; sequencing was by immunoSEQ multiplex PCR. In the table there are about 620,000 clones, 15% to 19% of which are singletons. Sequencing input: naive CD4+ T cells from blood. These receptors were taken from a man in his late teens or twenties in good health.

This chain connects TRBV28 to TRBJ1-2; no firm D call. This CDR3 is 15 amino acids long. Germline V gene lookup returns CDR1 MDHEN and CDR2 SYDVKM. Trimming took off 6 bases at V and 5 bases at J, with 19 bases between the two ends. The CDR3 DNA sequence: TGTGCCAGCAGGGGAAGGACGAGTACTAGATATGGCTACACCTTC. Its translation is CASRGRTSTRYGYTF.

The V gene is TRBV4-3, the J gene TRBJ2-5; TRBD2 matches at 12 bases. V gave up 3 bases and J gave up 2 bases; unmatched junction bases: 4. This CDR3 comprises 16 residues. Germline V gene sequence: CDR1 LGHNA, CDR2 YSLEER. The CDR3 region is CASSHALAGGQETQYF. The CDR3 DNA is TGCGCCAGCAGCCACGCTCTAGCGGGGGGGCAAGAGACCCAGTACTTC.

There are a few counts of this clone. This rearrangement joins TRBV18 to TRBJ1-1, with TRBD1 as a possible D gene (5 bases). V lost 6 bases and J 0 bases, leaving 11 bases between the germline ends. CDR1 and CDR2 (germline): KGHSH, LQKENI. The CDR3 sequence is 14 residues long. The CDR3 sequence: CASSQQAMNTEAFF. In nucleotides, the CDR3 is TGTGCCAGCTCCCAACAGGCGATGAACACTGAAGCTTTCTTT. Together with reference TRBV18 and TRBJ1-1, the CDR3 gives the full variable domain: NAGVMQNPRHLVRRRGQEARLRCSPMKGHSHVYWYRQLPEEGLKFMVYLQKENIIDESGMPKERFSAEFPKEGPSILRIQQVVRGDSAAYFCASSQQAMNTEAFFGQGTRLTVV.

The V gene is TRBV29-1, the J gene TRBJ2-3, with 13 bases aligning to TRBD2. Per germline, CDR1 SQVTM and CDR2 ANQGSEA. The trim removed 1 base at V and 1 base at J, leaving 14 bases unmatched. The CDR3 sequence is 20 residues long. CDR3 nucleotides: TGCAGCGTTGAAGGGACTAGCGGGAGAGTGGTAAGGGTGGGCACAGATACGCAGTATTTT. Its translation: CSVEGTSGRVVRVGTDTQYF.

Written as DNA, the CDR3 is TGTGCCAGCAGCCCCGACAGGAAACACACTGAAGCTTTCTTT. This sequence encodes CASSPDRKHTEAFF. J is TRBJ1-1 and V is TRBV6-4; possible D gene TRBD1, 6 bases. The CDR3 is 14 residues long. The germline gives CDR1 MRHNA, CDR2 SNTAGT. V was trimmed by 6 bases and J by 3 bases, leaving 14 bases between them.

The V call is TRBV6-5, the J call TRBJ1-1, with D possibly TRBD1 on 5 matching bases. This CDR3 comprises 15 residues. Germline CDR1 is MNHEY and CDR2 is SVGAGI. The V gene lost 2 bases and the J gene lost 3 bases, with 13 bases spanning the gap. CDR3 bases: TGTGCCAGCAGTTACCGGGCAGGGCCGGACACTGAAGCTTTCTTT. Translation gives CASSYRAGPDTEAFF.

The sample holds a few counts of this clone. The V gene is TRBV7-9, the J gene TRBJ2-1; D unclear. Germline CDR1 is SEHNR and CDR2 is FQNEAQ (reference sequence). V shed 5 bases and J shed 7 bases, with 18 bases lying between them. CDR3 length: 15 residues. CDR3 loop: CASSNRALDANEQFF. CDR3 in DNA: TGTGCCAGCAGCAACCGGGCCCTTGATGCGAATGAGCAGTTCTTC. Using reference TRBV7-9 and TRBJ2-1 for the parts outside the CDR3, the full variable domain is DTGVSQNPRHKITKRGQNVTFRCDPISEHNRLYWYRQTLGQGPEFLTYFQNEAQLEKSRLLSDRFSAERPKGSFSTLEIQRTEQGDSAMYLCASSNRALDANEQFFGPGTRLTVL.

The rearrangement joins TRBV6-1 to TRBJ2-3; the D gene is possibly TRBD2 (6 bases). The CDR3 totals 14 residues. Germline assignment: CDR1 MNHNS and CDR2 SASEGT. Trimming took 8 bases from V and 3 from J, leaving 15 bases between them. The CDR3 reads CASLRLEYTDTQYF. CDR3 in DNA: TGTGCCAGCCTCCGACTAGAGTATACAGATACGCAGTATTTT.

This sequence joins TRBV7-3 and TRBJ1-2; 8 bases agree with TRBD1. From germline, CDR1 is SGHTA and CDR2 FQGTGA. Unmatched junction bases numbered 4, after V lost 3 bases and J lost 7 bases. CDR3 length: 13 residues. CDR3 residues: CASSFNRGIGYTF. DNA of the CDR3: TGTGCCAGCAGCTTTAACAGGGGGATTGGCTACACCTTC.

The chain joins TRBV19 to TRBJ2-1; D is undetermined. V was cut by 5 bases and J by 0 bases, with 8 bases left in between. The CDR3 is 14 amino acids. In germline, CDR1 is LNHDA, CDR2 SQIVND (reference sequence). The CDR3 coding sequence is TGTGCCAGTAGTCACCCGAGCTCCTACAATGAGCAGTTCTTC. Its protein is CASSHPSSYNEQFF. Full variable domain (remainder filled in from reference TRBV19 and TRBJ2-1): DGGITQSPKYLFRKEGQNVTLSCEQNLNHDAMYWYRQDPGQGLRLIYYSQIVNDFQKGDIAEGYSVSREKKESFPLTVTSAQKNPTAFYLCASSHPSSYNEQFFGPGTRLTVL.

This clone was picked up a small number of times. V gene TRBV2 combines with J gene TRBJ2-5, with 7 bases lining up with TRBD2. CDR3 length: 15 amino acids. Germline V gene data show CDR1 as SNHLY and CDR2 as FYNNEI. V was pared by 5 bases and J by 1 base, with 7 bases of the junction left unmatched. CDR3 sequence reads: CASSLGGTLQETQYF. CDR3 DNA sequence: TGTGCCAGCAGTCTCGGGGGGACCCTCCAAGAGACCCAGTACTTC. Together with reference TRBV2 and TRBJ2-5, the CDR3 gives the full variable domain: EPEVTQTPSHQVTQMGQEVILRCVPISNHLYFYWYRQILGQKVEFLVSFYNNEISEKSEIFDDQFSVERPDGSNFTLKIRSTKLEDSAMYFCASSLGGTLQETQYFGPGTRLLVL.

The V call is TRBV7-9, the J call TRBJ1-5; maybe TRBD1 (5 bases). The length of the CDR3 is 15 residues. V gave up 3 bases and J gave up 0 bases, with 9 bases separating them. Germline assignment: CDR1 SEHNR and CDR2 FQNEAQ (reference sequence). The CDR3 nucleotides are TGTGCCAGCAGCTTGCGGGGGGATAGCAATCAGCCCCAGCATTTT. It codes for CASSLRGDSNQPQHF.

In its sample, this clone was seen a few times. V gene TRBV19 combines with J gene TRBJ1-3, with no clear D. CDR3 length equals 15 residues. V lost 7 bases, J lost 10 bases, and 23 bases lay in between. Germline lookup yields CDR1 LNHDA and CDR2 SQIVND (reference sequence). This CDR3 is CASTAADFAPGTIYF. The CDR3 DNA follows: TGTGCCAGTACCGCCGCCGACTTCGCCCCGGGGACCATATATTTT.

This clone was detected a few times. The chain links TRBV5-1 to TRBJ2-1, with TRBD1 matching 9 bases. CDR1 is SGHRS, CDR2 YFSETQ, per germline. This CDR3 has 16 residues. V was clipped by 4 bases and J by 6 bases; unmatched bases: 11. Written as DNA, the CDR3 is TGCGCCAGCAGCGCATCGGGACAGGGAGGGGGCAATGAGCAGTTCTTC. Translation: CASSASGQGGGNEQFF. The complete variable domain, with remaining parts taken from reference TRBV5-1 and TRBJ2-1, reads KAGVTQTPRYLIKTRGQQVTLSCSPISGHRSVSWYQQTPGQGLQFLFEYFSETQRNKGNFPGRFSGRQFSNSRSEMNVSTLELGDSALYLCASSASGQGGGNEQFFGPGTRLTVL.

The chain has TRBV4-1 and TRBJ2-7; possible D gene TRBD1, 5 bases. V shed 1 base and J shed 7 bases, with 23 bases lying between them. Germline lookup yields CDR1 MGHRA and CDR2 YSYEKL. The CDR3 sequence is 17 residues long. The DNA of the CDR3 is TGCGCCAGCAGCCAAGCGTCGGACCAGGGTTTTCTCAGAGAGCAGTACTTC. Translated: CASSQASDQGFLREQYF.

The chain uses TRBV10-3 and TRBJ2-7; D remains unclear. The V end was cut by 0 bases, the J end by 10 bases, with 7 bases between. The CDR3 covers 11 residues. Germline V lookup: CDR1 ENHRY, CDR2 SYGVKD. As DNA, the CDR3 is TGTGCCATCAGTGAGTCAGGGTTTCAGTACTTC. Its translation is CAISESGFQYF.

This sequence joins TRBV18 and TRBJ2-7; D possibly corresponds to TRBD2 (5 bases). V was pared by 5 bases and J by 4 bases, with 12 bases between. CDR1 is KGHSH, CDR2 LQKENI, per germline. The CDR3 has 13 amino acids. The CDR3 protein is CASSTAGEYEQYF. The CDR3 nucleotides read TGTGCCAGCTCAACAGCCGGGGAATACGAGCAGTACTTC.